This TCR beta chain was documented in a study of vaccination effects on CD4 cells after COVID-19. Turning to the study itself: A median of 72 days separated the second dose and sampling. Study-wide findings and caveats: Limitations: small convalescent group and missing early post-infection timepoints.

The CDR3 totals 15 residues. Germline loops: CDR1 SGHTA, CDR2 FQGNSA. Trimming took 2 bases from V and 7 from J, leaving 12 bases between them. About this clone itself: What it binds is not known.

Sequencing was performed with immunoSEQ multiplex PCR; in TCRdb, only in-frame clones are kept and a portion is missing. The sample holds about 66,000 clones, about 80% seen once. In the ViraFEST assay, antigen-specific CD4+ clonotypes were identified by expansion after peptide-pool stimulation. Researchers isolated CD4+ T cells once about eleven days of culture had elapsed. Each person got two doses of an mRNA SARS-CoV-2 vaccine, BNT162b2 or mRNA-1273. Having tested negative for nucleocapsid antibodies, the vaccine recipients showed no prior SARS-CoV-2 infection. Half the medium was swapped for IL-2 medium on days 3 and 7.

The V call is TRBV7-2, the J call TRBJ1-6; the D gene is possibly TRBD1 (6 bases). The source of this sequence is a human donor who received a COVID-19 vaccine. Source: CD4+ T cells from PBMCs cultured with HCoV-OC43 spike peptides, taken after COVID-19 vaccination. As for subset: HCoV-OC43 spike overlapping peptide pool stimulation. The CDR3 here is CASSLYPGVNSPLHF. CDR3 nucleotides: TGTGCCAGCAGCTTATATCCAGGGGTAAATTCACCCCTCCACTTT.